This passage covers 7 T cell receptor beta chains from one sample sequenced in a study of T cells in Graves' hyperthyroidism and ophthalmopathy. Researchers took RNA transcripts and amplified the TCR beta CDR3 regions from them. The HTBI primer set served for first-round RT-PCR of the TCR CDR3. TCRdb independently ran MiXCR on the multiplex PCR reads; one entry per CDR3 protein. The top ten clones hold roughly 6.5% of a sample with 500,000 to 800,000 distinct CDR3 sequences, just under 45% of them seen once. Sequenced: peripheral blood or thyroid tissue (not recorded which). These receptors were collected from an adult man with Graves' disease, either hyperthyroidism or ophthalmopathy (not recorded which).

With respect to this clonotype: The junction departs from germline at one end; a sequencing error may be responsible. J is TRBJ1-6 and V is TRBV5-1; a weak D match, TRBD1 (6 bases). CDR1 is SGHRS, CDR2 YFSETQ, per germline. CDR3 length equals 14 residues. This CDR3 reads CASSLGHNNSPLHF. The CDR3 DNA reads as TGTGCCAGCAGCTTGGGACACAATAATTCACCCCTCCACTTT.

This clonotype was picked up one time. The junction and the germline gene differ at one end; a read error may be behind it. The V call is TRBV19, the J call TRBJ2-5; D not resolved. Germline lookup yields CDR1 LNHDA and CDR2 SQIVND (reference sequence). CDR3 length: 14 residues. For the CDR3, the DNA is TGTGCCAGTAGTATAGATGGATCTGTGGAGACCCGGTACTTC. This encodes CASSIDGSVETRYF.

This clonotype occurred a few times. The chain uses TRBV4-1 and TRBJ2-7, with a weak D call TRBD2 (6 bases). Trimming cost V 0 bases and J 3 bases, with 12 bases left between them. Germline lookup yields CDR1 MGHRA and CDR2 YSYEKL. The CDR3 sequence is 15 residues long. The CDR3 sequence is CASSQEGLAHYEQYF. The CDR3 DNA is TGCGCCAGCAGCCAAGAAGGGCTAGCGCACTACGAGCAGTACTTC.

This clonotype has more than one count but fewer than ten. The chain combines TRBV9 with TRBJ1-1; 8 nucleotides line up with TRBD1. This CDR3 contains 15 residues. CDR1 and CDR2 from the germline V gene are SGDLS and YYNGEE. Trimming removed 4 bases from V and 4 bases from J; junction bases left unmatched: 9. The CDR3 loop reads CASSPPGTGSTEAFF. Written as DNA, the CDR3 is TGTGCCAGCAGCCCCCCGGGGACAGGAAGCACTGAAGCTTTCTTT.

The chain joins TRBV19 to TRBJ1-2; D not certain. This CDR3 contains 14 residues. The germline gives CDR1 LNHDA, CDR2 SQIVND (reference sequence). Trimming removed 3 bases from V and 7 bases from J, with 15 bases in between. CDR3 nucleotide sequence: TGTGCCAGTAGTATCCTTTCGGGGAACACTGGCTACACCTTC. It codes for CASSILSGNTGYTF.

This clonotype appeared a single time. The genes are TRBV6-6 and TRBJ2-5; perhaps TRBD1 as D (9 bases). This CDR3 contains 12 residues. Germline V CDR1 and CDR2: MNHNY, SVGAGI (reference sequence). The germline V and J ends were trimmed by 10 bases and 10 bases, with 19 bases remaining between them. The CDR3: CAIGGDREIQYF. CDR3 nucleotide sequence: TGTGCCATCGGGGGGGACAGGGAAATCCAGTACTTC.

The chain employs TRBV2 and TRBJ1-6; 10 nucleotides agree with TRBD1. Per the germline V gene, CDR1 is SNHLY and CDR2 is FYNNEI. Unmatched junction bases numbered 9, after V lost 6 bases and J lost 7 bases. There are 16 residues in the CDR3. In DNA, the CDR3 is TGTGCCAGCAGCCAACCCTGGACAGGGGGGAATTCACCCCTCCACTTT. Protein: CASSQPWTGGNSPLHF. Based on the CDR3 plus reference TRBV2 and TRBJ1-6, the full variable domain is EPEVTQTPSHQVTQMGQEVILRCVPISNHLYFYWYRQILGQKVEFLVSFYNNEISEKSEIFDDQFSVERPDGSNFTLKIRSTKLEDSAMYFCASSQPWTGGNSPLHFGNGTRLTVT.